This entry describes one T cell receptor (beta chain). Its antigen is unknown. No much larger clonotype is one base removed from it; base qualities were not supplied. Each clonotype received, on average, roughly 9.6x coverage in deep resolution sequencing performed on a MiSeq, where the target depth lay between 1 in 1 million and 1 in 200,000 T cells. TCR beta libraries were generated with the immunoSEQ hsTCRB Kit. From the authors' description of their analysis: ImmunoSEQ Data Assistant and ImmunoSEQ Analyzer were used for data analysis, and V, D and J genes were assigned according to IMGT definitions. Clonality, which ranges from 0 to 1, was calculated as one minus the normalized Shannon entropy of productive rearrangement frequencies. Only overrepresented clonotypes making up at least 0.05% of each patient's repertoire were included in the public clonotype analysis. Repertoires from more than ten age-matched healthy donors in immuneACCESS were used as clonality controls. TCRdb obtained this table from immuneACCESS and retained in-frame rearrangements with V and J assigned. These tables miss some clones; where compared with another copy, unresolved V genes account for less than half of the shortfall, and the remainder is unexplained. The V and J calls and clone size come from that table; D and trimming were worked out from the DNA. In this sample the table shows 150,000 or so clones, roughly three quarters of which occur a single time. The ten largest clones capture roughly 13% of the sample.

This record comes from a study of cytotoxic CD8 clonotypes in ibrutinib-treated CLL (TCRdb year 2021). Notes on the research overall: The cohort was composed of some ten relapsed/refractory and roughly 14 treatment-naive patients; IGHV unmutated status was identified in 17 patients. Longitudinal samples were obtainable from about 30% of the 86 participants in the trial. Cryopreserved peripheral blood mononuclear cells were collected before treatment, at response, and at either disease progression or sustained remission. Partial responses were observed in some 24 patients and complete responses in 2; after a median follow-up of roughly 72 months, remission was maintained in roughly 14 patients and progression was observed in roughly twelve. The response samples were drawn at a median of roughly twelve months into treatment, with a range of about 6 to 40 months. All remission and progressive disease samples were collected while patients were still receiving ibrutinib. An average of about 260,000 productive templates and some 100,000 productive rearrangements was obtained per sample.

Including cysteine and phenylalanine, the CDR3 has 15 amino acids. The CDR3 DNA has 45 bases and is translated from base 1. V loses 2 bases, J loses 5 bases, and the germline ends lie 14 bases apart. CDR1 SGHTA and CDR2 FQGNSA were looked up in the germline V gene. The time point label of this sample denotes: approximately 11 months on ibrutinib. For TCR beta library preparation, approximately 2 micrograms of genomic DNA were isolated from cryopreserved PBMCs. Longitudinal blood samples from CLL patients on ibrutinib monotherapy were analyzed using high-throughput TCR beta sequencing. Patients were enrolled in a phase 2 open-label single-center ibrutinib monotherapy trial. The paper's findings and limits, for the study overall: Sampling times were not matched between patients in sustained remission and patients whose disease was progressing, and lymph node repertoires were not examined. At ibrutinib response clonality went up, during sustained remission it held steady, and at progression it dropped back toward baseline. Baseline clonality was found to be higher than that of age-matched healthy donors and was strongly correlated with circulating CD8+ T-cell counts. Public clonotypes were rare and either shrank or stayed stable during treatment, and the rise in clonality at ibrutinib response reflected expansion of private clonotypes.

The source of this sequence is a human donor with chronic lymphocytic leukemia. The material sequenced was PBMCs, taken after 12 months of ibrutinib treatment. Recombination joined TRBV7-2 with TRBJ2-3, with TRBD2 as a weak D call on 6 bases. The CDR3 region has the sequence CASSLPPGDLDTQYF. The DNA is TGTGCCAGCAGCTTACCCCCGGGAGATCTAGATACGCAGTATTTT.